These 27 T cell receptor beta chains were sequenced from one sample in a study of T cell responses to AZD1222 COVID-19 vaccine. The table came from immunoSEQ multiplex PCR; TCRdb's copy has only in-frame clones and leaves some out. The table lists some 90,000 clones, about 86% of them singletons. The sample here was peripheral blood, taken on day 0 of AZD1222 vaccination. These receptors all stem from an adult in good health.

The CDR3, as DNA: TGTGCCAGCTCCCGGGGGGACTCTGGAAACACCATATATTTT. This gives the protein CASSRGDSGNTIYF. This chain uses TRBV18 with TRBJ1-3; weak D call: TRBD1 (5 bases). The CDR3 has 14 residues. Between the trimmed V and J ends, which lost 6 bases and 0 bases, there was a span of 9 bases. The V gene's germline CDR1 is KGHSH and CDR2 LQKENI.

This rearrangement joins TRBV29-1 to TRBJ1-3; D gene ambiguous. This CDR3 region has 12 residues. V was trimmed by 7 bases and J by 4 bases, leaving 11 bases between them. Germline V gives CDR1 SQVTM, CDR2 ANQGSEA. The CDR3 region is CSAANSGNTIYF. In DNA, the CDR3 is TGCAGCGCAGCCAATTCCGGAAACACCATATATTTT.

The chain uses TRBV29-1 and TRBJ1-1; possible D gene TRBD1, 5 bases. Germline V gene sequence: CDR1 SQVTM, CDR2 ANQGSEA. The CDR3 runs 13 residues. V dropped 7 bases and J dropped 3 bases, with 15 bases sitting between them. The CDR3 here is CSGTGTVDTEAFF. The DNA for the CDR3 is TGCAGCGGCACCGGGACGGTGGACACTGAAGCTTTCTTT.

V gene TRBV28 combines with J gene TRBJ2-1; TRBD2 aligns across 11 bases. The CDR3 contains 19 residues. Trimming removed 6 bases from V and 1 base from J; junction bases left unmatched: 14. Germline V gene data show CDR1 as MDHEN and CDR2 as SYDVKM. Written as DNA, the CDR3 is TGTGCCAGCAGCCCCCCGGGACTAGCGGCCTATCTTTCCTACAATGAGCAGTTCTTC. Its translation: CASSPPGLAAYLSYNEQFF.

The chain recombines TRBV11-2 with TRBJ2-7, with D tentatively TRBD1 or TRBD2 (5 bases each). The germline gives CDR1 SGHAT, CDR2 FQNNGV. V lost 0 bases and J lost 0, with 9 bases in between. This CDR3 comprises 15 residues. Here the CDR3 reads CASSLDLGPSYEQYF. The CDR3 DNA reads TGTGCCAGCAGCTTAGATCTGGGACCCTCCTACGAGCAGTACTTC.

In its sample, this clone was seen once. The rearrangement joins TRBV12-3 or TRBV12-4 to TRBJ1-2; D gene uncertain. The V gene lost 3 bases and the J gene lost 8 bases, with 13 bases spanning the gap. The CDR3 loop spans 13 amino acids. CDR3 residues: CASSFSGEYGYTF. The CDR3 region has the DNA TGTGCCAGCAGTTTTTCCGGGGAGTACGGCTACACCTTC.

V and J are TRBV12-5 and TRBJ1-6, with a tentative D call TRBD1 (5 bases). The germline gives CDR1 LGHNT, CDR2 FRNRAP. The CDR3 runs to 14 residues. Trimming removed 0 bases from V and 11 bases from J, with 11 bases in between. In DNA, the CDR3 is TGTGCTAGTGGTTTGGTTCCAGGGCCGACACCCCTCCACTTT. This gives the protein CASGLVPGPTPLHF.

The chain is built from TRBV19 and TRBJ2-1, with TRBD2 as a possible D gene (6 bases). Trimming shortened V by 3 bases and J by 10 bases, and 22 bases separated the two germline ends. The CDR3 extends over 16 amino acids. The germline V gene encodes CDR1 LNHDA and CDR2 SQIVND (reference sequence). The DNA for the CDR3 is TGTGCCAGTAGTATGGTAGGCGGGGCCGTAGGAAGGGAGCAGTTCTTC. Its translation is CASSMVGGAVGREQFF.

Only a few counts were recorded for this clone. The V gene is TRBV4-1, the J gene TRBJ1-3, with no clear D. Trimming shortened V by 4 bases and J by 0 bases, and 16 bases separated the two germline ends. In germline, CDR1 is MGHRA, CDR2 YSYEKL. This CDR3 has 17 amino acids. This CDR3 is CASSPGPPASSGNTIYF. CDR3 nucleotide sequence: TGCGCCAGCAGCCCCGGTCCCCCGGCTAGCTCTGGAAACACCATATATTTT.

This clone is a singleton in its sample. The V gene is TRBV28, the J gene TRBJ1-5, with D perhaps matching TRBD1 (5 bases). Trimming removed 5 bases at V and 3 bases at J, with 11 bases between. Looked up from germline, CDR1 is MDHEN and CDR2 is SYDVKM. There are 14 residues in the CDR3. DNA for the CDR3: TGTGCCAGCAGTGACGACGGGGCCAATCAGCCCCAGCATTTT. Translating gives CASSDDGANQPQHF.

The rearrangement uses TRBV19 and TRBJ2-1; 8 bases match TRBD2. This CDR3 is 15 amino acids long. The ends lost 3 bases at V and 5 bases at J; junction bases unmatched: 6. The V gene's germline CDR1 is LNHDA and CDR2 SQIVND (reference sequence). The chain's CDR3 is CASSMASGRHNEQFF. The CDR3 coding sequence is TGTGCCAGTAGTATGGCTAGCGGGCGGCACAATGAGCAGTTCTTC.

The gene calls are TRBV20-1 and TRBJ2-7; unclear D gene. Trimming took off 2 bases at V and 3 bases at J, with 5 bases between the two ends. The CDR3 runs to 11 residues. The germline gives CDR1 DFQATT, CDR2 SNEGSKA (reference sequence). The CDR3 DNA reads as TGCAGTGCTAGATGGAACTACGAGCAGTACTTC. Amino acids: CSARWNYEQYF.

DNA for the CDR3: TGTGCCAGCAGCCTACTCGTCCCCGGGATTCGTAGTTCACCCCTCCACTTT. This codes for CASSLLVPGIRSSPLHF. The chain couples TRBV6-8 to TRBJ1-6, with D unclear. The CDR3 runs to 17 residues. Germline V gives CDR1 MNHGY, CDR2 SAAAGT. Trimming took off 6 bases at V and 9 bases at J, with 24 bases between the two ends.

The genes are TRBV7-2 and TRBJ1-2, with TRBD1 identical over 7 bases. V gave up 6 bases and J gave up 7 bases; unmatched junction bases: 5. This CDR3 comprises 12 residues. Germline V gene data show CDR1 as SGHTA and CDR2 as FQGNSA. The CDR3 sequence: CASRTGDTGYTF. The CDR3 coding sequence is TGTGCCAGCAGAACAGGGGACACTGGCTACACCTTC.

J is TRBJ1-1 and V is TRBV5-1, with D unclear. CDR1 SGHRS and CDR2 YFSETQ come from the germline V gene. CDR3 size: 16 residues. V shed 1 base and J shed 4 bases, with 17 bases lying between them. CDR3 coding DNA: TGCGCCAGCAGCTTGAGGCAGATTACCGAGGGCACTGAAGCTTTCTTT. It is translated as CASSLRQITEGTEAFF.

The V call is TRBV7-9, the J call TRBJ2-1, with D perhaps TRBD2 (5 bases). Germline V lookup: CDR1 SEHNR, CDR2 FQNEAQ (reference sequence). V was cut by 6 bases and J by 0 bases, with 12 bases left in between. The CDR3 has 15 amino acids. CDR3 in DNA: TGTGCCAGCAGTGTAAGCGGAGTCTCCTACAATGAGCAGTTCTTC. This codes for CASSVSGVSYNEQFF.

The rearrangement links TRBV7-9 to TRBJ2-2; unclear D gene. Trimming cost V 0 bases and J 1 base, with 6 bases left between them. Germline CDR1 is SEHNR and CDR2 is FQNEAQ (reference sequence). This CDR3 spans 15 amino acids. The CDR3 sequence is CASSLAGRNTGELFF. The CDR3 DNA follows: TGTGCCAGCAGCTTAGCGGGAAGGAACACCGGGGAGCTGTTTTTT. Complete variable domain (other parts from reference TRBV7-9 and TRBJ2-2): DTGVSQNPRHKITKRGQNVTFRCDPISEHNRLYWYRQTLGQGPEFLTYFQNEAQLEKSRLLSDRFSAERPKGSFSTLEIQRTEQGDSAMYLCASSLAGRNTGELFFGEGSRLTVL.

The V call is TRBV6-1, the J call TRBJ1-5; no firm D call. Germline V gene data show CDR1 as MNHNS and CDR2 as SASEGT. This CDR3 is 14 amino acids long. Trimming took 1 base from V and 6 from J, leaving 10 bases between them. The CDR3 bases are TGTGCCAGCAGTGAAGTAGAGGGCTCTCAGCCCCAGCATTTT. Its translation is CASSEVEGSQPQHF.

The J gene is TRBJ2-2, the V gene TRBV28, with 7 bases fitting TRBD1. Germline loops: CDR1 MDHEN, CDR2 SYDVKM. V lost 5 bases, J lost 4 bases, and 4 bases stayed unmatched. CDR3 length: 14 amino acids. DNA of the CDR3: TGTGCCAGCAGTCGACAGGGCGGCACCGGGGAGCTGTTTTTT. Amino acids: CASSRQGGTGELFF.

CDR3 nucleotides: TGTGCCAGCAGTTTAATAACGGCGCGGGGTGCCCAGCATTTT. It encodes CASSLITARGAQHF. The V and J genes are TRBV28 and TRBJ1-5; D not certain. Germline-derived CDR1 and CDR2 are MDHEN and SYDVKM. Between the trimmed V and J ends, which lost 2 bases and 11 bases, there was a span of 16 bases. CDR3 size: 14 residues. Complete variable domain (other parts from reference TRBV28 and TRBJ1-5): DVKVTQSSRYLVKRTGEKVFLECVQDMDHENMFWYRQDPGLGLRLIYFSYDVKMKEKGDIPEGYSVSREKKERFSLILESASTNQTSMYLCASSLITARGAQHFGDGTRLSIL.

There are a few counts of this clone. The chain uses TRBV28 and TRBJ1-6, with a possible D match to TRBD1 (6 bases). The germline V gene encodes CDR1 MDHEN and CDR2 SYDVKM. The V and J ends lost 5 bases and 10 bases respectively, with 21 bases between them. The CDR3 is made up of 16 amino acids. The CDR3 spells CASSTYVTGNGSPLHF. CDR3 bases: TGTGCCAGCAGTACCTATGTGACAGGTAACGGATCACCCCTCCACTTT.

This chain joins TRBV28 and TRBJ2-7, with D possibly TRBD2 on 5 matching bases. Trimming removed 4 bases from V and 3 bases from J, with 10 bases in between. In germline, CDR1 is MDHEN, CDR2 SYDVKM. The CDR3 runs 13 residues. CDR3 region: CASSSSDFYEQYF. DNA for the CDR3: TGTGCCAGCAGTTCCTCGGACTTCTACGAGCAGTACTTC.

The J gene is TRBJ1-1, the V gene TRBV28, with D unresolved. The ends were cut back, 6 bases at V and 7 bases at J, with 12 bases in the middle. The CDR3 extends over 12 amino acids. Germline V CDR1 and CDR2: MDHEN, SYDVKM. Here the CDR3 DNA reads TGTGCCAGCAGCCCCCCCAGGCTTGAAGCTTTCTTT. Encoded protein: CASSPPRLEAFF.

The chain combines TRBV3-1 (or the pseudogene TRBV3-2) with TRBJ2-7; 11 positions match TRBD2. Trimming cost V 3 bases and J 6 bases; bases outside gene matches: 7. The V gene's germline CDR1 is LGHDT and CDR2 YNNKEL (reference sequence). CDR3 size: 15 residues. The CDR3 bases are TGTGCCAGCAGCCACCTACTAGCGGGAGTTACCGAGCAGTACTTC. It yields the protein CASSHLLAGVTEQYF.

This chain links TRBV7-2 with TRBJ1-2; D not resolved. CDR1 SGHTA and CDR2 FQGNSA come from the germline V gene. V shed 8 bases and J shed 4 bases, with 14 bases lying between them. The CDR3 spans 13 residues. The DNA of the CDR3 is TGTGCCAGCGCGGTCTTACCCAGCTATGGCTACACCTTC. Amino acids: CASAVLPSYGYTF.

The V and J genes are TRBV7-2 and TRBJ2-1; 7 bases line up with TRBD2. The CDR3 extends over 16 amino acids. Trimming removed 5 bases from V and 4 bases from J; junction bases left unmatched: 11. Germline V gene sequence: CDR1 SGHTA, CDR2 FQGNSA. CDR3 coding DNA: TGTGCCAGCAGCCCCGCGGGTTCGCGGGAGTACAATGAGCAGTTCTTC. Residues: CASSPAGSREYNEQFF.

This rearrangement joins TRBV5-1 to TRBJ1-1, with D hard to call. Germline loops: CDR1 SGHRS, CDR2 YFSETQ. The CDR3 loop spans 15 amino acids. Trimming pared 0 bases from V and 3 bases from J, leaving 12 bases between. In DNA form, the CDR3 reads TGCGCCAGCAGCTTGGGGGTGGTGGGTTACACTGAAGCTTTCTTT. Translated, it gives CASSLGVVGYTEAFF. The full variable domain, in which reference TRBV5-1 and TRBJ1-1 provide the parts outside the CDR3, is KAGVTQTPRYLIKTRGQQVTLSCSPISGHRSVSWYQQTPGQGLQFLFEYFSETQRNKGNFPGRFSGRQFSNSRSEMNVSTLELGDSALYLCASSLGVVGYTEAFFGQGTRLTVV.